Below, 25 T cell receptor beta chains from the same sample are listed, as sequenced in a study of beta chain features in type 1 diabetes. Of the isolated RNA, all was reverse transcribed, and so the sequenced material was expressed TCRB transcripts. Repertoires were generated with immunoSEQ multiplex PCR, while TCRdb's copy carries only in-frame clones and drops some. The table shows about 140,000 clones, with 9.7% occurring only once. Sequenced material: central memory CD4+ T cells from blood. The receptors come from a woman between 35 and 50 years old in good health.

The sample holds many counts of this clone. CDR3: CASSWNSGAYEQYF. CDR3 DNA: TGTGCCAGCAGCTGGAATAGCGGCGCCTACGAGCAGTACTTC. V gene TRBV7-2 combines with J gene TRBJ2-7; a weak D match, TRBD2 (6 bases). Germline V lookup: CDR1 SGHTA, CDR2 FQGNSA. The CDR3 loop spans 14 amino acids. V was trimmed by 4 bases and J by 2 bases, leaving 12 bases between them.

The CDR3 nucleotides are TGTGCCAGCAGCCAAGGCACTAGCGGGGGAGGGGATACGCAGTATTTT. Amino acids: CASSQGTSGGGDTQYF. V and J are TRBV4-2 and TRBJ2-3; 11 bases are shared with TRBD2. The germline gives CDR1 LGHNA, CDR2 YNFKEQ. V dropped 1 base and J dropped 6; count of bases not matched to a gene: 6. The length of the CDR3 is 16 residues.

The chain employs TRBV4-1 and TRBJ1-2, with 8 bases identical to TRBD1. Germline values: CDR1 MGHRA, CDR2 YSYEKL. With 1 base clipped from V and 4 bases from J, the junction kept 5 bases outside the gene matches. CDR3 length equals 15 residues. The CDR3 DNA reads TGCGCCAGCAGCCAAGGACAGGGGATCGCCTATGGCTACACCTTC. Residues: CASSQGQGIAYGYTF.

This chain links TRBV5-1 with TRBJ2-5; 11 positions match TRBD2. The CDR3 totals 16 residues. The V segment lost 2 bases and the J segment 4 bases; nucleotides outside the gene matches: 7. Germline-derived CDR1 and CDR2 are SGHRS and YFSETQ. The CDR3 reads CASSFQTSGGSETQYF. For the CDR3, the DNA is TGCGCCAGCAGCTTCCAAACTAGCGGGGGATCAGAGACCCAGTACTTC.

In its sample, this clone was seen a few times. The genes are TRBV5-1 and TRBJ2-2; TRBD2 agrees at 7 bases. The junction had 11 bases not matched to a gene; V was cut back by 0 bases and J by 0 bases. The CDR3 runs to 19 residues. Germline V gene lookup returns CDR1 SGHRS and CDR2 YFSETQ. The CDR3 is CASSLEGGWARANTGELFF. The CDR3 DNA reads as TGCGCCAGCAGCTTGGAGGGAGGGTGGGCCAGAGCGAACACCGGGGAGCTGTTTTTT. The variable domain in full, completed from reference TRBV5-1 and TRBJ2-2, reads KAGVTQTPRYLIKTRGQQVTLSCSPISGHRSVSWYQQTPGQGLQFLFEYFSETQRNKGNFPGRFSGRQFSNSRSEMNVSTLELGDSALYLCASSLEGGWARANTGELFFGEGSRLTVL.

This rearrangement joins TRBV11-2 to TRBJ2-3, with D possibly matching TRBD2 (5 bases). Germline V CDR1 and CDR2: SGHAT, FQNNGV. The length of the CDR3 is 18 residues. V dropped 5 bases and J dropped 1 base, with 22 bases sitting between them. The CDR3 loop is CASSAKPPGPGGTDTQYF. The CDR3 nucleotides read TGTGCCAGCAGCGCCAAACCTCCGGGTCCCGGGGGCACAGATACGCAGTATTTT.

This clone was seen a handful of times. The rearrangement joins TRBV7-2 to TRBJ1-2, with 10 bases aligning to TRBD1. Germline V gives CDR1 SGHTA, CDR2 FQGNSA. The J segment lost 6 bases and the V segment lost 4 bases, leaving 5 bases of the junction unmatched. The CDR3 length is 14 residues. CDR3 nucleotide sequence: TGTGCCAGCAGCTCGGGACAGGGGTACGATGGCTACACCTTC. Translating it yields CASSSGQGYDGYTF. Supplemented by reference TRBV7-2 and TRBJ1-2, the full variable domain reads GAGVSQSPSNKVTEKGKDVELRCDPISGHTALYWYRQSLGQGLEFLIYFQGNSAPDKSGLPSDRFSAERTGGSVSTLTIQRTQQEDSAVYLCASSSGQGYDGYTFGSGTRLTVV.

This clone was observed a handful of times. The sample holds other DNA sequences that translate to the same CDR3. The chain recombines TRBV5-1 with TRBJ1-2; 7 bases fit TRBD1. The ends lost 4 bases at V and 3 bases at J; junction bases unmatched: 9. CDR1 SGHRS and CDR2 YFSETQ come from the germline V gene. The CDR3 consists of 15 residues. CDR3 bases: TGCGCCAGCAGCCCGGGCGGTACAGGGGACTATGGCTACACCTTC. Translation: CASSPGGTGDYGYTF.

This clone was recorded a few times. V usage is TRBV5-1 and J usage is TRBJ2-1; 9 bases map to TRBD1. CDR3 length equals 15 residues. Per germline, CDR1 SGHRS and CDR2 YFSETQ. The junction had 8 bases not matched to a gene; V was cut back by 8 bases and J by 2 bases. CDR3 in DNA: TGCGCCAGTATACTCGGGACAGGGCCCTACAATGAGCAGTTCTTC. The encoded protein is CASILGTGPYNEQFF.

This clone turned up a few times. The chain uses TRBV5-1 and TRBJ1-1, with a possible D match to TRBD1 (6 bases). The CDR3 extends over 15 amino acids. The germline V and J ends were trimmed by 4 bases and 1 base, with 14 bases remaining between them. Germline CDR1 and CDR2: SGHRS and YFSETQ. CDR3 bases: TGCGCCAGCAGCCAACAGACAGGACCGAACACTGAAGCTTTCTTT. Its protein is CASSQQTGPNTEAFF.

This clone was seen more than once but under ten times. This chain joins TRBV10-3 and TRBJ1-4; D is ambiguous. The CDR3 runs 13 residues. Trimming shortened V by 2 bases and J by 7 bases, and 8 bases separated the two germline ends. Germline V gene sequence: CDR1 ENHRY, CDR2 SYGVKD. The CDR3 coding sequence is TGTGCCATCAGTGAGGTCACCGGTGAAAAACTGTTTTTT. This gives the protein CAISEVTGEKLFF.

The chain links TRBV25-1 to TRBJ1-6; no clear D gene. Germline CDR1 is MGHDK and CDR2 is SYGVNS. CDR3 length equals 15 residues. V lost 2 bases, J lost 6 bases, and 11 bases lay in between. Here the CDR3 reads CASSEAGDFNSPLHF. In nucleotides, the CDR3 is TGTGCCAGCAGTGAAGCCGGGGATTTTAATTCACCCCTCCACTTT.

This clone was picked up a small number of times. J is TRBJ1-1 and V is TRBV29-1; D is perhaps TRBD1 (5 bases). The germline V gene has CDR1 SQVTM and CDR2 ANQGSEA. The CDR3 spans 13 residues. The germline V and J ends were trimmed by 7 bases and 0 bases, with 12 bases remaining between them. CDR3 in DNA: TGCAGCGCCAGGACATCTTTGAACACTGAAGCTTTCTTT. Its translation is CSARTSLNTEAFF.

This clone has only a few counts. This chain connects TRBV5-1 to TRBJ1-2; 12 bases map to TRBD1. Germline V CDR1 and CDR2: SGHRS, YFSETQ. The CDR3 covers 15 residues. Trimming took 4 bases from V and 7 from J; bases not matched to a gene: 8. The CDR3 nucleotides read TGCGCCAGCAGCCCCCTGGGACAGGGGGCGCCTGGCTACACCTTC. This translates into CASSPLGQGAPGYTF.

This clone was seen only a few times. This rearrangement joins TRBV6-1 to TRBJ2-5; 9 bases fit TRBD2. This CDR3 has 14 residues. Germline CDR1 and CDR2: MNHNS and SASEGT. V lost 5 bases to trimming and J lost 6 bases; unmatched junction nucleotides: 7. The CDR3 DNA reads as TGTGCCAGCAGTTCGCAGGGGACTAGCAAGACCCAGTACTTC. It codes for CASSSQGTSKTQYF.

The chain employs TRBV5-8 and TRBJ2-2, with 12 bases identical to TRBD2. Germline V CDR1 and CDR2: SGHTS, YDEGEE. CDR3 size: 15 residues. The J segment lost 9 bases and the V segment lost 2 bases, leaving 5 bases of the junction unmatched. CDR3 region: CASSFRLAGDRELFF. CDR3 nucleotides: TGTGCCAGCAGCTTCAGACTAGCGGGGGATCGGGAGCTGTTTTTT.

The chain couples TRBV11-2 to TRBJ1-1, with D possibly being TRBD1 (6 bases). The CDR3 sequence is 17 residues long. V was trimmed by 1 base and J by 4 bases, leaving 19 bases between them. Per the germline V gene, CDR1 is SGHAT and CDR2 is FQNNGV. The CDR3 sequence is CASSLVGAGLSSTEAFF. The CDR3 bases are TGTGCCAGCAGCTTAGTGGGGGCCGGCTTGTCGAGCACTGAAGCTTTCTTT. The whole variable domain, filled in from reference TRBV11-2 and TRBJ1-1, reads EAGVAQSPRYKIIEKRQSVAFWCNPISGHATLYWYQQILGQGPKLLIQFQNNGVVDDSQLPKDRFSAERLKGVDSTLKIQPAKLEDSAVYLCASSLVGAGLSSTEAFFGQGTRLTVV.

CDR3 amino acids: CATRTGQLSEQYF. The CDR3 DNA reads TGTGCCACACGAACGGGACAACTTTCCGAGCAGTACTTC. The chain has TRBV6-5 and TRBJ2-7; perhaps TRBD1 as D (6 bases). Germline CDR1 MNHEY, CDR2 SVGAGI. Trimming left V 10 bases short and J 6 bases short, with 19 bases between. The CDR3 loop spans 13 amino acids.

This clone was detected a few times. This chain's CDR3 is CASSFRLGRETQYF. The CDR3 DNA reads as TGTGCCAGCAGCTTCCGACTAGGACGAGAGACCCAGTACTTC. The chain recombines TRBV5-4 with TRBJ2-5; D may be TRBD2 (6 bases). Germline loops: CDR1 SGHNT, CDR2 YYREEE (reference sequence). The CDR3 covers 14 residues. Trimming pared 2 bases from V and 4 bases from J, leaving 12 bases between. Full variable domain (outside the CDR3, taken from reference TRBV5-4 and TRBJ2-5): ETGVTQSPTHLIKTRGQQVTLRCSSQSGHNTVSWYQQALGQGPQFIFQYYREEENGRGNFPPRFSGLQFPNYSSELNVNALELDDSALYLCASSFRLGRETQYFGPGTRLLVL.

This sequence joins TRBV11-1 and TRBJ2-7; 9 nucleotides align to TRBD1. The CDR3 totals 15 residues. Germline V lookup: CDR1 SGHAT, CDR2 FQDESV (reference sequence). J gave up 2 bases and V 7 bases, and 9 bases lay outside the gene matches. This CDR3 reads CASIGKGQGAYEQYF. Written as DNA, the CDR3 is TGTGCCAGCATTGGAAAGGGACAGGGAGCCTACGAGCAGTACTTC.

The table lists this clone with a few counts. The gene calls are TRBV21-1 and TRBJ2-5; the table assigns TRBD1, which was not confirmed against the DNA. TRBV21-1 represents a pseudogene. The CDR3 runs to 12 residues. CDR3 in amino acids: CASSGALWTQYF. For the CDR3, the DNA is TGTGCCAGCAGTGGGGCGTTGTGGACCCAGTACTTC.

In this sample, this clone turned up many times. The V call is TRBV7-2, the J call TRBJ2-1; TRBD2 matches at 15 bases. Trimming removed 4 bases from V and 9 bases from J; junction bases left unmatched: 7. The CDR3 is made up of 16 amino acids. The V gene's germline CDR1 is SGHTA and CDR2 FQGNSA. In DNA, the CDR3 is TGTGCCAGCAGCTCAAGGACTAGCGGGGGGGCCCTTGAGCAGTTCTTC. Protein product: CASSSRTSGGALEQFF.

In its sample, this clone was seen a few times. The V call is TRBV5-1, the J call TRBJ2-5; D possibly corresponds to TRBD2 (6 bases). V was pared by 4 bases and J by 5 bases, with 15 bases between. In germline, CDR1 is SGHRS, CDR2 YFSETQ. The CDR3 covers 14 residues. DNA for the CDR3: TGCGCCAGCAGCATTGCCCCAGGAGGGGAGACCCAGTACTTC. Its protein product is CASSIAPGGETQYF.

The chain is built from TRBV10-3 and TRBJ2-7; D uncertain. Per germline, CDR1 ENHRY and CDR2 SYGVKD. CDR3 length equals 11 residues. V shed 6 bases and J shed 3 bases, with 6 bases lying between them. CDR3 nucleotides: TGTGCCATCAGCACCGGCTACGAGCAGTACTTC. The encoded protein is CAISTGYEQYF.

Turning to this clone: The junction differs from germline at one of its ends, possibly a read error. This chain connects TRBV6-5 to TRBJ2-3; the D gene is possibly TRBD2 (6 bases). The CDR3 has 14 amino acids. CDR1 MNHEY and CDR2 SVGAGI come from the germline V gene. The CDR3: CAISPLSGALAWYF. The CDR3 bases are TGTGCCATCAGTCCCCTCTCCGGGGCCCTAGCGTGGTATTTT.